This TCR beta chain was observed in a study of early T cells in non-severe SARS-CoV-2 infection. Study context: Bulk RNA isolated from unsorted whole blood underwent sequencing; chains were not paired. Study-wide findings and caveats: The matching step, a VDJdb search, favored anti-spike CD8 responses and missed private and CD4 specificities.

This clonotype showed up many times. Its antigen remains unidentified. The trim removed 6 bases at V and 12 bases at J, leaving 14 bases unmatched. The CDR3 contains 14 residues. The germline V gene encodes CDR1 SGHVS and CDR2 FQNEAQ. Molecules of cDNA were individually given unique molecular identifiers that were attached to them. TCRdb re-analysed the 5' RACE reads in MiXCR, keeping a single row per CDR3 protein. The sample lists some 85,000 distinct CDR3 sequences, roughly an eighth seen once, with about 1.5% in the top ten. The TCR comes from an adult who was a healthcare worker with PCR-confirmed SARS-CoV-2 infection or an uninfected control (not recorded which). Source material: whole blood. The rearrangement joins TRBV7-8 to TRBJ2-4; 7 nucleotides match TRBD2. CDR3 region: CASSSSSGTGPQYF. The CDR3 coding sequence is TGTGCCAGCAGTTCGTCTAGCGGCACGGGTCCTCAGTACTTC.